A selection of T cell receptor beta chains follows, all from one sample in a study of Ad26.COV2.S vaccination and SARS-CoV-2 variants. Assay: immunoSEQ multiplex PCR; the TCRdb copy retains only in-frame clones and omits some. Of about 390,000 clones listed, 88% are singletons. The input for sequencing was peripheral blood, taken in a trial of Ad26.COV2.S vaccine versus placebo. Source of these receptors: a person between 18 and 65 years old who received the Ad26.COV2.S COVID-19 vaccine or a placebo. CDR3s include the opening cysteine and the closing phenylalanine or tryptophan. Each record gives: clone size, J gene, V gene, D gene, CDR3 DNA, CDR3 protein. A D gene is named only where the DNA matches it firmly. Clone size is shown for a subset of rows, as once, few, many or a class of expanded clone.

NA | TRBJ1-2 | TRBV6-2/TRBV6-3 | NA | TGTGCCAGCAGTTACGAGGGGCGAAATGGCTACACCTTC | CASSYEGRNGYTF
NA | TRBJ1-3 | TRBV4-1 | NA | TGCGCCAGCAGCCAAGAACGGGGCAGAAGCTCTGGAAACACCATATATTTT | CASSQERGRSSGNTIYF
once | TRBJ2-3 | TRBV5-4 | NA | TGTGCCAGCAGCTTGGGGGTGGGGGCCACAGATACGCAGTATTTT | CASSLGVGATDTQYF
NA | TRBJ1-2 | TRBV4-3 | TRBD1 | TGCGCCAGCAGCCAAGCAGGGGGAGGAAATACTAACTATGGCTACACCTTC | CASSQAGGGNTNYGYTF
NA | TRBJ1-5 | TRBV4-1 | NA | TGCGCCAGCAGCGCCCGTGGGGGGAATAGCAATCAGCCCCAGCATTTT | CASSARGGNSNQPQHF
NA | TRBJ1-2 | TRBV5-1 | NA | TGCGCCAGCAGCTTGGACGGGGGACTTGTGGGCTACACCTTC | CASSLDGGLVGYTF
NA | TRBJ1-1 | TRBV7-9 | NA | TGTGCCAGCAGCTCTCCAGAGAACACTGAAGCTTTCTTT | CASSSPENTEAFF
NA | TRBJ1-4 | TRBV7-9 | NA | TGTGCCAGCAGCTTAGCCCCCCCCGCAACTAATGAAAAACTGTTTTTT | CASSLAPPATNEKLFF
NA | TRBJ2-7 | TRBV5-1 | NA | TGCGCCAGCAGGGTCAGTACGAACTACGAGCAGTACTTC | CASRVSTNYEQYF
NA | TRBJ1-1 | TRBV19 | NA | TGTGCCAGTAGTACCCCTCCGGACACTGAAGCTTTCTTT | CASSTPPDTEAFF
NA | TRBJ2-7 | TRBV7-8 | NA | TGTGCCAGCAGCTTAGTCCGAGCAGGAGACGAGCAGTACTTC | CASSLVRAGDEQYF
NA | TRBJ2-7 | TRBV25-1 | NA | TGTGCCAGCAGTGATCGACACACGAGCTCCTACGAGCAGTACTTC | CASSDRHTSSYEQYF
NA | TRBJ1-4 | TRBV2 | TRBD1 | TGTGCCAGCGGGACAGACGGGGCTATCAATGAAAAACTGTTTTTT | CASGTDGAINEKLFF
NA | TRBJ1-1 | TRBV19 | NA | TGTGCCAGCAGTATTGTACTAGGGGGGATGATGAACACTGAAGCTTTCTTT | CASSIVLGGMMNTEAFF
NA | TRBJ2-1 | TRBV27 | TRBD2 | TGTGCCAGCAGTTTTCGGGGGGGCAATGAGCAGTTCTTC | CASSFRGGNEQFF
NA | TRBJ1-5 | TRBV19 | NA | TGTGCCAGTACCTCAGCGAATAGCAATCAGCCCCAGCATTTT | CASTSANSNQPQHF
NA | TRBJ2-5 | TRBV7-7 | TRBD2 | TGTGCCAGCAGCGTCGGAGGGGCGGGGGGAAAAGAGACCCAGTACTTC | CASSVGGAGGKETQYF
NA | TRBJ1-1 | TRBV19 | NA | TGTGCCAGTAGTAGGCGGGGAACCCAGAACACTGAAGCTTTCTTT | CASSRRGTQNTEAFF
NA | TRBJ1-2 | TRBV14 | NA | TGTGCCAGCAGCCCTGTGGGGGGGGCGCCCGGCTACACCTTC | CASSPVGGAPGYTF
NA | TRBJ2-1 | TRBV6-5 | NA | TGTGCCAGCAGTCAAAGCGGCCCCGCGATCTTC | CASSQSGPAIF
once | TRBJ1-3 | TRBV25-1 | NA | TGTGCCAGCAGTGAACAGGGAATTGGAAACACCATATATTTT | CASSEQGIGNTIYF
NA | TRBJ1-1 | TRBV30 | NA | TGTGCCTGGAGCACAACGTGGGTACGGACTCGAAGAATGAACACTGAAGCTTTCTTT | CAWSTTWVRTRRMNTEAFF
NA | TRBJ2-3 | TRBV27 | TRBD1 | TGTGCCAGCAGTCAAAGGACAGGGGGGACAGATACGCAGTATTTT | CASSQRTGGTDTQYF
NA | TRBJ1-2 | TRBV10-3 | NA | TGTGCCATCAGTGAGTCTGTACCTTCTATGGGCTACACCTTC | CAISESVPSMGYTF
NA | TRBJ1-4 | TRBV6-5 | TRBD1 | TGTGCCAGCAGCCTACAGGGGGAAGAAAAACTGTTTTTT | CASSLQGEEKLFF
NA | TRBJ2-3 | TRBV13 | TRBD1 | TGTGCCAGCAGCTTAGGCCCAGGACAGGGTGGCACAGATACGCAGTATTTT | CASSLGPGQGGTDTQYF
NA | TRBJ1-1 | TRBV3-1/TRBV3-2 | NA | TGTGCCAGCAGCCTTAAAGACAGGAACACTGAAGCTTTCTTT | CASSLKDRNTEAFF
NA | TRBJ1-6 | TRBV19 | TRBD1 | TGTGCCAGTAGTATAAGAGGGGAACAGGGGGCCTATTCACCCCTCCACTTT | CASSIRGEQGAYSPLHF
NA | TRBJ1-1 | TRBV18 | NA | TGTGCCAGCTCACCAGCACGGGCCCTATTTGCTGAAGCTTTCTTT | CASSPARALFAEAFF
NA | TRBJ1-5 | TRBV19 | NA | TGTGCCAGTAGCAGTGGAGCCCGGGATTTGCCCCAGCATTTT | CASSSGARDLPQHF
NA | TRBJ1-3 | TRBV19 | NA | TGTGCCAGCCACGGTCGCTACTCTGGAAACACCATATATTTT | CASHGRYSGNTIYF
NA | TRBJ1-1 | TRBV27 | NA | TGTGCCAGCAGCCGGGGGGGGGCTAAGGAGACTTTCTTT | CASSRGGAKETFF